This T cell receptor beta chain was identified during a study of technical replicates of blood from a few donors. Using immunoSEQ multiplex PCR, the repertoire was profiled, and TCRdb retains in-frame clones only, with some absent. Of roughly 66,000 clones listed, approximately 84% were seen once; the top ten hold about 5.1%. The germline V gene encodes CDR1 SGHTA and CDR2 FQGNSA. CDR3 length: 17 residues. V was clipped by 3 bases and J by 4 bases, with 19 bases between them. The rearrangement links TRBV7-2 to TRBJ1-5; a weak D match, TRBD1 (6 bases). The specimen was PBMCs. The sequence was collected from a human donor in good health. Some clones in this sample may be carry-over from other donors' samples. CDR3 coding DNA: TGTGCCAGCAGCTTTGCTTCCGGACAGCTGACTAATCAGCCCCAGCATTTT. Residues: CASSFASGQLTNQPQHF.